A single sample gave rise to the 18 T cell receptor beta chains below, sequenced in a study of vaccination and CD4 T cells after COVID-19. Their antigens are not known. Cultured CD4+ T-cell DNA underwent Oncomine TCR Beta short-read sequencing. TCRdb analysed the PCR reads with MiXCR anew, one entry per CDR3 protein. The table records around 8,000 distinct CDR3 sequences, roughly 52% of them present only once. The sample's treatment: approximately nine-day PBMC culture with coronavirus spike peptide pools or control peptides (ViraFEST assay). Gathering of the CD4+ T cells, from the unexposed donor, took place before the COVID-19 pandemic (2011-2018). The sample consisted of CD4+ T cells from blood, cultured in vitro. These TCRs come from a human donor in good health.

This chain uses TRBV5-1 with TRBJ1-1; no clear D. Germline V gene sequence: CDR1 SGHRS, CDR2 YFSETQ. CDR3 length equals 15 residues. V lost 5 bases and J 0 bases, leaving 14 bases between the germline ends. The CDR3 DNA is TGCGCCAGCAGTGCCGAACGGGGAATGAACACTGAAGCTTTCTTT. Translating it yields CASSAERGMNTEAFF.

V is TRBV7-2 and J is TRBJ1-5; D is uncertain. This CDR3 spans 13 amino acids. Germline CDR1 SGHTA, CDR2 FQGNSA. V was clipped by 2 bases and J by 7 bases, with 9 bases between them. The CDR3 DNA follows: TGTGCCAGCAGCTTAAGGTGGGGACAGCCCCAGCATTTT. The encoded protein is CASSLRWGQPQHF.

The V call is TRBV19, the J call TRBJ1-6; D gene unclear. CDR3 length: 16 residues. Trimming took off 3 bases at V and 7 bases at J, with 16 bases between the two ends. The germline V gene has CDR1 LNHDA and CDR2 SQIVND (reference sequence). The DNA of the CDR3 is TGTGCCAGTAGTATTGGATGGTGGGGAAACAATTCACCCCTCCACTTT. This gives the protein CASSIGWWGNNSPLHF.

The chain carries TRBV12-3 or TRBV12-4 and TRBJ1-2; D gene unclear. The V and J ends lost 1 base and 1 base respectively, with 13 bases between them. This CDR3 has 16 residues. The CDR3 sequence: CASSLDGGNVNYGYTF. In DNA form, the CDR3 reads TGTGCCAGCAGTTTAGACGGCGGAAATGTTAACTATGGCTACACCTTC.

A few counts support this clonotype. The chain recombines TRBV7-9 with TRBJ1-2, with D hard to call. Per germline, CDR1 SEHNR and CDR2 FQNEAQ (reference sequence). The CDR3 contains 15 residues. V dropped 5 bases and J dropped 4 bases, with 17 bases sitting between them. The CDR3, as DNA: TGTGCCAGCAGCCACCCATTTGAGGGCTCCTATGGCTACACCTTC. This encodes CASSHPFEGSYGYTF.

This chain links TRBV7-6 with TRBJ1-4, with D perhaps matching TRBD1 (6 bases). The V gene lost 4 bases and the J gene lost 7 bases, with 13 bases spanning the gap. Germline lookup yields CDR1 SGHVS and CDR2 FNYEAQ. CDR3 length: 14 residues. CDR3 bases: TGTGCCAGCAGCTCGGGGGCGCGTGGTGAAAAACTGTTTTTT. Translation: CASSSGARGEKLFF.

This clonotype turned up a few times. The V call is TRBV7-8, the J call TRBJ1-2; unclear D gene. The CDR3 is 13 amino acids. Trimming took 7 bases from V and 4 from J, leaving 13 bases between them. The germline gives CDR1 SGHVS, CDR2 FQNEAQ. The CDR3 protein is CASTSRGGYGYTF. CDR3 nucleotide sequence: TGTGCCAGCACTTCACGTGGCGGCTATGGCTACACCTTC.

The genes are TRBV28 and TRBJ2-5; D gene ambiguous. Looked up from germline, CDR1 is MDHEN and CDR2 is SYDVKM. Deletions cut 6 bases from V and 8 bases from J, with 7 bases between. The CDR3 length is 10 residues. As DNA, the CDR3 is TGTGCCAGCAGCCAAATCACCCAGTACTTC. Translation: CASSQITQYF.

The chain joins TRBV11-2 to TRBJ1-1; D gene ambiguous. V lost 5 bases and J lost 4, with 20 bases in between. This CDR3 contains 16 residues. Germline V lookup: CDR1 SGHAT, CDR2 FQNNGV. The CDR3 DNA reads TGTGCCAGCAGCCCCCTGTCGGGGTACCCCAGCACTGAAGCTTTCTTT. Its protein product is CASSPLSGYPSTEAFF.

Only a few counts were recorded for this clonotype. The V gene is TRBV7-8, the J gene TRBJ1-2; D is possibly TRBD1 (5 bases). The CDR3 runs 14 residues. Germline assignment: CDR1 SGHVS and CDR2 FQNEAQ. V was trimmed by 1 base and J by 4 bases, leaving 10 bases between them. CDR3 nucleotide sequence: TGTGCCAGCAGCTTAGTACGCCAGGGCTATGGCTACACCTTC. As protein: CASSLVRQGYGYTF.

This chain uses TRBV6-4 with TRBJ2-3; D may match TRBD1 or TRBD2 (6 bases each). V lost 6 bases, J lost 4 bases, and 11 bases lay in between. Per the germline V gene, CDR1 is MRHNA and CDR2 is SNTAGT. The CDR3 is made up of 13 amino acids. DNA for the CDR3: TGTGCCAGCAGGGGGGGCCACTCAGATACGCAGTATTTT. As protein: CASRGGHSDTQYF.

CDR3 DNA sequence: TGCGCCAGCAGCATGGGACAGGGGGAGTCACAGAACACTGAAGCTTTCTTT. This gives the protein CASSMGQGESQNTEAFF. The chain carries TRBV5-1 and TRBJ1-1; 11 bases agree with TRBD1. CDR3 size: 17 residues. Losses at the gene ends were 4 bases for V and 1 base for J; bases not matched to a gene: 9. Germline-derived CDR1 and CDR2 are SGHRS and YFSETQ.

The rearrangement joins TRBV20-1 to TRBJ1-2; D might be TRBD1 (6 bases). The germline V and J ends were trimmed by 5 bases and 5 bases, with 15 bases remaining between them. The germline V gene has CDR1 DFQATT and CDR2 SNEGSKA (reference sequence). The CDR3 is 13 residues long. The CDR3 sequence is CSAYRDTGYGYTF. CDR3 in DNA: TGCAGTGCTTACCGGGACACAGGATATGGCTACACCTTC.

This clonotype was counted a few times. J is TRBJ1-1 and V is TRBV6-2 or TRBV6-3; 7 bases map to TRBD1. The CDR3 is made up of 15 amino acids. Losses at the gene ends were 7 bases for V and 1 base for J; bases not matched to a gene: 9. Germline values: CDR1 MNHEY, CDR2 SVGEGT. The CDR3 nucleotides are TGTGCCAGCAACATAGACAGGGCTCCGAACACTGAAGCTTTCTTT. Its protein product is CASNIDRAPNTEAFF.

The chain employs TRBV20-1 and TRBJ2-7; D possibly matches TRBD1 or TRBD2 (5 bases each). Germline V gene sequence: CDR1 DFQATT, CDR2 SNEGSKA (reference sequence). The CDR3 spans 17 residues. Deletions cut 6 bases from V and 0 bases from J, with 24 bases between. CDR3 in DNA: TGCAGTGCCACTCCGGACTGGGGGTCTTTAAGCTCCTACGAGCAGTACTTC. Its translation is CSATPDWGSLSSYEQYF.

The chain has TRBV25-1 and TRBJ1-1; possible D gene TRBD1, 6 bases. V shed 7 bases and J shed 6 bases, with 15 bases lying between them. Per the germline V gene, CDR1 is MGHDK and CDR2 is SYGVNS. The CDR3 has 13 amino acids. CDR3 DNA: TGTGCCAGCAAGGGGCAGGGGTTCGCTGAAGCTTTCTTT. It is translated as CASKGQGFAEAFF.

The chain uses TRBV20-1 and TRBJ1-5; unclear D gene. This CDR3 has 16 residues. V was clipped by 0 bases and J by 0 bases, with 12 bases between them. The V gene's germline CDR1 is DFQATT and CDR2 SNEGSKA (reference sequence). The CDR3 bases are TGCAGTGCTAGAGATGGTGGCGGGAATAGCAATCAGCCCCAGCATTTT. Protein sequence: CSARDGGGNSNQPQHF.

This clonotype was detected only a few times. V is TRBV20-1 and J is TRBJ2-2, with 14 positions matching TRBD2. The germline gives CDR1 DFQATT, CDR2 SNEGSKA (reference sequence). V lost 3 bases to trimming and J lost 5 bases; unmatched junction nucleotides: 5. The CDR3 is 16 amino acids. CDR3 in amino acids: CSARGTSGSPTGELFF. In DNA, the CDR3 is TGCAGTGCTAGGGGGACTAGCGGGAGCCCAACCGGGGAGCTGTTTTTT.